The next 3 T cell receptor beta chains were all read from a single sample in a study of early T cells in non-severe SARS-CoV-2 infection. MiXCR, run by TCRdb on the 5' RACE reads, gives a single entry per CDR3 protein. The sample lists about 61,000 distinct CDR3 sequences; 12% were seen once. The source material was whole blood, sampled at baseline. Every receptor here comes from an adult who was a healthcare worker with PCR-confirmed SARS-CoV-2 infection or an uninfected control (not recorded which). The donor label of this sample is uncertain.

The chain carries TRBV20-1 and TRBJ2-7, with TRBD2 identical over 12 bases. The CDR3 consists of 14 residues. CDR1 is DFQATT and CDR2 is SNEGSKA in the germline V gene (reference sequence). V lost 3 bases and J lost 9; bases outside the gene matches: 9. DNA for the CDR3: TGCAGTGCTAGTCCCCTAGCGGGGGGGTTAAGGCAGTACGTC. Encoded protein: CSASPLAGGLRQYV.

This chain uses TRBV29-1 with TRBJ1-2; a weak D match, TRBD1 (5 bases). The germline CDR1 and CDR2 sequences are SQVTM and ANQGSEA. V gave up 5 bases and J gave up 2 bases, with 12 bases separating them. This CDR3 is built from 13 residues. For the CDR3, the DNA is TGCAGCGTTTTCGGGACCGAGAACTATGGCTACACCTTC. This gives the protein CSVFGTENYGYTF. The variable domain in full, with the rest retrieved from reference TRBV29-1 and TRBJ1-2, is SAVISQKPSRDICQRGTSLTIQCQVDSQVTMMFWYRQQPGQSLTLIATANQGSEATYESGFVIDKFPISRPNLTFSTLTVSNMSPEDSSIYLCSVFGTENYGYTFGSGTRLTVV.

The chain is built from TRBV27 and TRBJ2-5; 7 bases are a match to TRBD1. With 8 bases clipped from V and 5 bases from J, the junction kept 5 bases outside the gene matches. CDR3 length: 12 residues. The V gene's germline CDR1 is MNHEY and CDR2 SMNVEV (reference sequence). CDR3 protein: CASRDREETQYF. The CDR3 DNA reads TGTGCCAGCCGTGACAGGGAGGAGACCCAGTACTTC.